The present entry profiles one TCR beta chain with its context. As yet, its antigen is unknown. RNA transcripts were the source from which TCR beta CDR3 regions were amplified. Second-round multiplex PCR came after a first-round RT-PCR that employed HTBI primers. Each CDR3 protein is one row after TCRdb ran MiXCR on the multiplex PCR reads. Here the sample spans some 520,000 distinct CDR3 sequences, over 13% being singletons. The data derive from a study of Graves' ophthalmopathy and Graves' hyperthyroidism. Background on the study: Blood was drawn at initial diagnosis, before any treatment. Broader study findings: The blood repertoire also included most expanded thyroid clonotypes above 0.001 frequency.

Having ophthalmopathy, the donors showed moderate-to-severe activity, CAS ≥3 and NOSPECS ≥4, with disease lasting under 3 months. The authors diagnosed from clinical symptoms, serum thyroxine, TRAb, thyroid ultrasound and orbital computed tomography. The CDR3 length is 18 residues. With 0 bases removed from V and 3 bases from J, the gap between germline ends came to 15 bases. Germline-derived CDR1 and CDR2 are LGHNA and YNFKEQ. This rearrangement joins TRBV4-2 to TRBJ2-6; D uncertain. The sequenced material came from blood. The TCR was taken from a woman aged 25 to 39 with Graves' ophthalmopathy. CDR3 sequence reads: CASSQESLRLGGANVLTF. CDR3 sequence (DNA): TGTGCCAGCAGCCAAGAAAGCCTCCGGCTGGGTGGGGCCAACGTCCTGACTTTC.